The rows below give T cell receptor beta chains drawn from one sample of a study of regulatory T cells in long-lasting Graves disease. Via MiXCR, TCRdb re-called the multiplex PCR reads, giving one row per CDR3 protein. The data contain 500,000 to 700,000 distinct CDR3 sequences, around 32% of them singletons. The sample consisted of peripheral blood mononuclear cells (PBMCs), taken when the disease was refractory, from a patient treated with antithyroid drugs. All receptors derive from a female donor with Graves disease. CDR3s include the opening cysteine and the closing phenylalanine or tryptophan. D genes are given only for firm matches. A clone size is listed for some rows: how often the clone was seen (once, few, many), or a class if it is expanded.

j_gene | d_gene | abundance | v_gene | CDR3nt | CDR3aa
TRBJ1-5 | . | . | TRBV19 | TGTGCCAGTAGTATAGATGTCAGACTTAAACGCAATCAGCCCCAGCATTTT | CASSIDVRLKRNQPQHF
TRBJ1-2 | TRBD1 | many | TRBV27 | TGTGCCAGCAGTCCACGGGCAGGGGGCAGGAGGGCTAACTATGGCTACACCTTC | CASSPRAGGRRANYGYTF
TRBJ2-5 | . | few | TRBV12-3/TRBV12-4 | TGTGCCAGCAGTTTAACCCGGCAGACCCAGTACTTC | CASSLTRQTQYF
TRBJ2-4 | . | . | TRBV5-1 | TGCGCCAGCAGCTTGATCCCAGGGGCCAAAAACATTCAGTACTTC | CASSLIPGAKNIQYF
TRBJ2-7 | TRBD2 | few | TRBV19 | TGTGCCAGTAGTAGATGGTATAGCGGGAGGGCCACCTACGAGCAGTACTTC | CASSRWYSGRATYEQYF
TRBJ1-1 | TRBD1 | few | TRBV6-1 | TGTGCCAGCATTGACAGGGCCGCAGTCACTGAAGCTTTCTTT | CASIDRAAVTEAFF
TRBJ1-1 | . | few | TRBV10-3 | TGTGCCATCAGTGAGTCTATAGGGGTGCCTGAAGCTTTCTTT | CAISESIGVPEAFF
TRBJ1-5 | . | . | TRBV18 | TGTGCCAGCCGTGACAGGAGCAATAGCAATCAGCCCCAGCATTTT | CASRDRSNSNQPQHF
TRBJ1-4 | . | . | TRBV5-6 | TGTGCCAGCAGCTCGACAGAGGTTAATGAAAAACTGTTTTTT | CASSSTEVNEKLFF
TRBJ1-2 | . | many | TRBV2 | TGTGCCAGCAGAGGGGGGGGACGTAGCTATGGCTACACCTTC | CASRGGGRSYGYTF
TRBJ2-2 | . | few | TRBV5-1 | TGCGCCACAAGGACGGGGTCAAACACCGGGGAGCTGTTTTTT | CATRTGSNTGELFF
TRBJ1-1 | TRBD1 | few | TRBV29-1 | TGCAGCGTAAAGACAGGGGCTGAAGCTTTCTTT | CSVKTGAEAFF
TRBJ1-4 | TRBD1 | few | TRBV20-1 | TGCAGTGCTAGAGGGGGGACAGCTTATGAAAAACTGTTTTTT | CSARGGTAYEKLFF
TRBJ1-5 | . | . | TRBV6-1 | TGTGCCAGCTCACCAAGGGCTAGCCCTAATCAGCCCCAGCATTTT | CASSPRASPNQPQHF
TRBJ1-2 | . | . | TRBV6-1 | TGTGCCAGCAGTACCCCTAGACAGGCGTCGTTCTATGGCTACACCTTC | CASSTPRQASFYGYTF
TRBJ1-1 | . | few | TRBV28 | TGTGCCAGCCGAGGGATCACTGTAGGCACTGAAGCTTTCTTT | CASRGITVGTEAFF
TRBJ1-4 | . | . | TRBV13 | TGTGCCAGCAGCTTAAGGCAGATTAATGAAAAACTGTTTTTT | CASSLRQINEKLFF
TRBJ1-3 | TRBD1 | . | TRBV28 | TGTGCCAGCAGCCAAACCCATGGAGGACAGGGTAGGAGAGTGATAAATTTT | CASSQTHGGQGRRVINF
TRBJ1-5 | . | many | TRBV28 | TGTGCCAGCAGTTTAATGAGGGCTCGAGATAGCAATCAGCCCCAGCATTTT | CASSLMRARDSNQPQHF
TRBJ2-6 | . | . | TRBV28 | TGTGCCAGCAGTTTTCCCAGGGAAACCTCTGGGGCCAACGTCCTGACTTTC | CASSFPRETSGANVLTF
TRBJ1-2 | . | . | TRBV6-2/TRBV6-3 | TGTGTCAGCAGTTACTCGATCGGGGTCTCTGGCTACACCTTC | CVSSYSIGVSGYTF
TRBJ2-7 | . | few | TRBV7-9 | TGTGCCAGCAGCCCCAAAGGCCGGGACTTCAGCTCCTACGAGCAGTACTTC | CASSPKGRDFSSYEQYF